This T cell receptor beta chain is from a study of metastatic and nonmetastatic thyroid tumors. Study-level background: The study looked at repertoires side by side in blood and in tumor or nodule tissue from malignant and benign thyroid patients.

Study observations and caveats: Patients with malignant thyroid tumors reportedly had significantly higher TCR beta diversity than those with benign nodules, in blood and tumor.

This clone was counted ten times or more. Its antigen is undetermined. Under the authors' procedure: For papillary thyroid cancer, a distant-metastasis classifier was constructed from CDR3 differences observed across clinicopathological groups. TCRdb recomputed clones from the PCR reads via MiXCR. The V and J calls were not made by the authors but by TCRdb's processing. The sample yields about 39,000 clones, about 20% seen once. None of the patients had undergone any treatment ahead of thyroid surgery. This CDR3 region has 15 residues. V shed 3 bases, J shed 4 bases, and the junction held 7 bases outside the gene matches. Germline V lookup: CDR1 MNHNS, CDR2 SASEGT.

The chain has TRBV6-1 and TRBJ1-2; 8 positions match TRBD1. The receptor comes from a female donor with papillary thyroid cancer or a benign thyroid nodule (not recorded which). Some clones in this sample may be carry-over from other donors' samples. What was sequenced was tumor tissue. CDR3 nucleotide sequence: TGTGCCAGCAGTGAGCCCCGACAGGGGCTCTATGGCTACACCTTC. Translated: CASSEPRQGLYGYTF.